This T cell receptor (beta chain) was retrieved from a study of cytotoxic CD8 clonotypes in ibrutinib-treated CLL. Produced via immunoSEQ multiplex PCR; TCRdb's table is partial and in-frame only. The top ten hold around 15% of the sample, which has about 30,000 clones, approximately 62% seen once. Germline CDR1 and CDR2: MDHEN and SYDVKM. V lost 2 bases and J 7 bases, leaving 6 bases between the germline ends. The CDR3 covers 12 residues. As to this clone: Distinct nucleotide sequences in the sample also encode this CDR3.

The chain is built from TRBV28 and TRBJ2-1; maybe TRBD1 (6 bases). The source is a human donor with chronic lymphocytic leukemia. The sequenced sample was PBMCs, obtained before ibrutinib treatment. This chain's CDR3 is CASSLQGNEQFF. As DNA, the CDR3 is TGTGCCAGCAGTTTACAGGGGAATGAGCAGTTCTTC.